Described below is a single T cell receptor (beta chain) sequence and its context. Its antigen is not identified. This sample stems from a study of molecular identifiers for immune sequencing clone quantification. The study's findings and limits: Detecting spiked Jurkat TCR RNA from one cell among approximately 1 million naive cells was reportedly possible.

One entry per CDR3 protein results from TCRdb running MiXCR on the PCR reads. The repertoire has hundreds of thousands of distinct CDR3 sequences, about 25% of them found once; the top ten carry around 0.78%. Trimming cost V 1 base and J 5 bases; bases outside gene matches: 9. This CDR3 is 16 amino acids long. The germline V gene encodes CDR1 LNHDA and CDR2 SQIVND (reference sequence). The gene calls are TRBV19 and TRBJ2-7; TRBD2 aligns across 9 bases. The clonotype originates from a human donor in good health. Some libraries in this study had Jurkat cell RNA spiked in. The sequenced material came from naive CD8+ T cells from blood, with Jurkat cell RNA spiked in. Subset meaning: FACS-sorted CD8+CD4-CCR7+CD45RA+ naive T cells. As DNA, the CDR3 is TGTGCCAGTAGTATAGGAGGGACTAGCTGGTATCACGAGCAGTACTTC. Its protein product is CASSIGGTSWYHEQYF.